Following are 30 T cell receptor beta chains from one sample sequenced in a study of cytomegalovirus exposure and HLA in healthy donors. PCR was performed using 60 Vbeta and 13 Jbeta primers. Sequencing used immunoSEQ multiplex PCR; TCRdb keeps in-frame clones, though not all of them. Of about 100,000 clones in the sample, about 62% were seen once. Specimen: PBMCs. Receptor source: a human donor in good health.

V gene TRBV27 combines with J gene TRBJ2-1; 11 nucleotides agree with TRBD2. This CDR3 spans 18 amino acids. After removal of 6 bases from V and 3 bases from J, the junction contained 13 bases not matched to a gene. CDR1 MNHEY and CDR2 SMNVEV come from the germline V gene (reference sequence). The CDR3 coding sequence is TGTGCCAGCAGCATCCGACCCTTAGCGGGAGGGGTCTACAATGAGCAGTTCTTC. Translated, it gives CASSIRPLAGGVYNEQFF.

V usage is TRBV5-6 and J usage is TRBJ2-2, with D possibly being TRBD2 (5 bases). The CDR3 has 15 amino acids. The germline CDR1 and CDR2 sequences are SGHDT and YYEEEE. The germline V and J ends were trimmed by 0 bases and 7 bases, with 13 bases remaining between them. The CDR3 spells CASSLGGSLNGELFF. CDR3 coding DNA: TGTGCCAGCAGCTTGGGAGGGAGTTTAAACGGGGAGCTGTTTTTT.

V and J are TRBV7-6 and TRBJ2-5; 7 nucleotides agree with TRBD1. The germline V gene encodes CDR1 SGHVS and CDR2 FNYEAQ. V lost 4 bases to trimming and J lost 3 bases; unmatched junction nucleotides: 8. This CDR3 is built from 15 residues. This chain's CDR3 is CASSWSEGAEETQYF. The CDR3 DNA reads as TGTGCCAGCAGCTGGTCCGAGGGGGCGGAAGAGACCCAGTACTTC.

V usage is TRBV7-2 and J usage is TRBJ2-5; 7 nucleotides agree with TRBD2. The J segment lost 7 bases and the V segment lost 5 bases, leaving 13 bases of the junction unmatched. The CDR3 contains 15 residues. Germline lookup yields CDR1 SGHTA and CDR2 FQGNSA. The CDR3 DNA is TGTGCCAGCAGCCAAACTAGCGCCTTAAGGGGGACCCAGTACTTC. Its protein is CASSQTSALRGTQYF.

This chain joins TRBV29-1 and TRBJ2-5; D might be TRBD2 (7 bases). CDR3 length: 15 amino acids. V shed 0 bases and J shed 5 bases, with 16 bases lying between them. Looked up from germline, CDR1 is SQVTM and CDR2 is ANQGSEA. CDR3 in DNA: TGCAGCGTTGAAGATCGGGGGGCTGTTAGGGAGACCCAGTACTTC. This sequence encodes CSVEDRGAVRETQYF.

The V gene is TRBV5-1, the J gene TRBJ1-1, with D tentatively TRBD1 (6 bases). The CDR3 spans 17 residues. Trimming pared 4 bases from V and 0 bases from J, leaving 19 bases between. Germline CDR1 reads SGHRS; CDR2 reads YFSETQ. CDR3 residues: CASSLGTWTEMNTEAFF. DNA for the CDR3: TGCGCCAGCAGCCTTGGGACCTGGACAGAAATGAACACTGAAGCTTTCTTT.

This clone has a handful of counts. The genes are TRBV19 and TRBJ2-1, with 9 bases matching TRBD2. The length of the CDR3 is 15 residues. J gave up 5 bases and V 4 bases, and 6 bases lay outside the gene matches. Germline CDR1 reads LNHDA; CDR2 reads SQIVND (reference sequence). The CDR3 region has the DNA TGTGCCAGTAGTAAGGTGGGCGGGAGGGACAATGAGCAGTTCTTC. Protein sequence: CASSKVGGRDNEQFF.

V gene TRBV7-9 combines with J gene TRBJ1-1; 7 positions match TRBD1. From germline, CDR1 is SEHNR and CDR2 FQNEAQ (reference sequence). J gave up 4 bases and V 6 bases, and 11 bases lay outside the gene matches. This CDR3 region has 15 residues. The CDR3 spells CASRTGQARATEAFF. CDR3 nucleotides: TGTGCCAGCAGAACCGGACAGGCCCGGGCCACTGAAGCTTTCTTT. The complete variable domain, with remaining parts taken from reference TRBV7-9 and TRBJ1-1, reads DTGVSQNPRHKITKRGQNVTFRCDPISEHNRLYWYRQTLGQGPEFLTYFQNEAQLEKSRLLSDRFSAERPKGSFSTLEIQRTEQGDSAMYLCASRTGQARATEAFFGQGTRLTVV.

The V and J genes are TRBV12-1 and TRBJ1-3; the table's D call of TRBD1 was not tested on the DNA. TRBV12-1 counts as a pseudogene. The CDR3 is 15 amino acids. CDR3 loop: CASSFPQGAGNTIYF. The CDR3 region has the DNA TGTGCCAGCAGCTTCCCACAGGGCGCTGGAAACACCATATATTTT.

This clone was counted only a few times. The rearrangement uses TRBV4-1 and TRBJ2-5; tentatively, D is TRBD2 (5 bases). V gave up 0 bases and J gave up 5 bases, with 10 bases separating them. The V gene's germline CDR1 is MGHRA and CDR2 YSYEKL. The CDR3 is 14 residues long. The CDR3 DNA reads TGCGCCAGCAGCCAAGAGGGAGCCGGGGAGACCCAGTACTTC. Translating it yields CASSQEGAGETQYF.

The chain carries TRBV29-1 and TRBJ2-5; possible D gene TRBD1, 6 bases. The assigned J gene may be wrong: the sequence end matches TRBJ2-7 better. This CDR3 is built from 14 residues. Germline V gene sequence: CDR1 SQVTM, CDR2 ANQGSEA. The CDR3 sequence: CSVATGHLSYEQYF. The CDR3 DNA is TGCAGCGTTGCCACGGGACACCTCTCCTACGAGCAGTACTTC.

This clone occurred once. The gene calls are TRBV29-1 and TRBJ2-7; D may be TRBD1 (6 bases). The CDR3 loop spans 15 amino acids. Germline CDR1 is SQVTM and CDR2 is ANQGSEA. The V and J ends lost 4 bases and 1 base respectively, with 17 bases between them. The CDR3 region is CSVGGPGSHSYEQYF. The CDR3 region has the DNA TGCAGCGTTGGGGGGCCGGGATCGCATTCCTACGAGCAGTACTTC.

This clone occurred a few times. The chain couples TRBV7-9 to TRBJ2-3, with D maybe TRBD2 (6 bases). V lost 2 bases and J lost 2, with 11 bases in between. Germline lookup yields CDR1 SEHNR and CDR2 FQNEAQ (reference sequence). The CDR3 is 15 residues long. This CDR3 reads CASSLTGLPTDTQYF. Here the CDR3 DNA reads TGTGCCAGCAGCTTAACGGGACTTCCCACAGATACGCAGTATTTT.

The rearrangement uses TRBV15 and TRBJ2-5; the match to TRBD2 covers 11 bases. CDR1 is LNHNV and CDR2 is YYDKDF in the germline V gene (reference sequence). This CDR3 contains 15 residues. Trimming took 0 bases from V and 3 from J; bases not matched to a gene: 0. The CDR3 here is CATSRELAGEETQYF. For the CDR3, the DNA is TGTGCCACCAGCAGAGAACTAGCGGGGGAAGAGACCCAGTACTTC.

This clone was detected a few times. The chain joins TRBV18 to TRBJ2-1, with 7 bases fitting TRBD1. The CDR3 loop spans 14 amino acids. The ends lost 3 bases at V and 8 bases at J; junction bases unmatched: 7. Germline V gives CDR1 KGHSH, CDR2 LQKENI. The CDR3 reads CASSPQGQKDEQFF. CDR3 sequence (DNA): TGTGCCAGCTCACCCCAGGGACAGAAGGATGAGCAGTTCTTC.

In this sample, this clone turned up once. The gene calls are TRBV7-2 and TRBJ2-5; 7 nucleotides line up with TRBD1. The DNA matches TRBJ2-7 better at its end, which makes the J call doubtful. The CDR3 consists of 13 residues. Per germline, CDR1 SGHTA and CDR2 FQGNSA. DNA of the CDR3: TGTGCCAGCAGCCCGGGACAGCCCTACGAGCAGTACTTC. Protein: CASSPGQPYEQYF.

The rearrangement links TRBV27 to TRBJ2-7, with 7 bases identical to TRBD1. The CDR3 extends over 15 amino acids. Germline V gives CDR1 MNHEY, CDR2 SMNVEV (reference sequence). Trimming cost V 6 bases and J 3 bases; bases outside gene matches: 11. CDR3 residues: CASRHRDRADYEQYF. CDR3 sequence (DNA): TGTGCCAGCAGGCACCGGGACAGAGCCGACTACGAGCAGTACTTC.

The table lists this clone with a few counts. The chain couples TRBV27 to TRBJ2-1, with 7 bases identical to TRBD2. The J segment lost 9 bases and the V segment lost 5 bases, leaving 16 bases of the junction unmatched. This CDR3 has 16 residues. Germline CDR1 and CDR2: MNHEY and SMNVEV (reference sequence). The CDR3 spells CASSPTGTIGVTEQFF. CDR3 sequence (DNA): TGTGCCAGCAGTCCCACCGGGACTATTGGAGTCACTGAGCAGTTCTTC.

The J gene is TRBJ2-1, the V gene TRBV7-9; D gene uncertain. The germline gives CDR1 SEHNR, CDR2 FQNEAQ (reference sequence). With 4 bases removed from V and 4 bases from J, the gap between germline ends came to 20 bases. The CDR3 is 17 residues long. The CDR3 here is CASSSPGDTPPYNEQFF. CDR3 DNA sequence: TGTGCCAGCAGCTCCCCCGGCGACACCCCCCCTTACAATGAGCAGTTCTTC.

This clone appeared once. This chain joins TRBV7-9 and TRBJ1-1, with D tentatively TRBD1 (6 bases). The V end was cut by 6 bases, the J end by 6 bases, with 14 bases between. The CDR3 length is 13 residues. Germline CDR1 is SEHNR and CDR2 is FQNEAQ (reference sequence). In nucleotides, the CDR3 is TGTGCCAGCAGGGGGAAAGGGGGGGCTGAAGCTTTCTTT. Protein product: CASRGKGGAEAFF.

This chain joins TRBV29-1 and TRBJ2-1; D gene ambiguous. Germline-derived CDR1 and CDR2 are SQVTM and ANQGSEA. The CDR3 is made up of 11 amino acids. V was trimmed by 6 bases and J by 6 bases, leaving 9 bases between them. The CDR3 sequence: CSVVVFNEQFF. The CDR3 nucleotides read TGCAGCGTAGTAGTTTTCAATGAGCAGTTCTTC.

The chain has TRBV19 and TRBJ2-7, with a weak D call TRBD1 (6 bases). The V end lost 4 bases, the J end lost 1 base, and 11 bases lay between the germline ends. Germline V gives CDR1 LNHDA, CDR2 SQIVND (reference sequence). The CDR3 has 14 amino acids. CDR3 region: CASSSRGQSYEQYF. For the CDR3, the DNA is TGTGCCAGTAGTAGCCGAGGACAGTCCTACGAGCAGTACTTC.

V gene TRBV4-1 combines with J gene TRBJ2-5, with a weak D call TRBD1 (6 bases). The J call may be wrong; the DNA end is better matched by TRBJ2-7. CDR3 length equals 16 residues. The germline V gene has CDR1 MGHRA and CDR2 YSYEKL. CDR3 sequence: CASSRAQQGTAYEQYF. The CDR3 region has the DNA TGCGCCAGCAGCCGAGCCCAACAGGGTACTGCCTACGAGCAGTACTTC.

CDR3 bases: TGTGCCAGCAGCCCAGGAGCAGGGATCGTCTACGAGCAGTACTTC. Translated: CASSPGAGIVYEQYF. The genes are TRBV5-6 and TRBJ2-7; weak D call: TRBD1 (5 bases). V gave up 4 bases and J gave up 3 bases, with 17 bases separating them. CDR3 length equals 15 residues. Germline values: CDR1 SGHDT, CDR2 YYEEEE.

This chain links TRBV9 with TRBJ1-1, with TRBD1 identical over 10 bases. In germline, CDR1 is SGDLS, CDR2 YYNGEE. V was pared by 5 bases and J by 5 bases, with 3 bases of the junction left unmatched. The CDR3 runs to 13 residues. CDR3 coding DNA: TGTGCCAGCAGACCGGGACAGGGGACTGAAGCTTTCTTT. Its protein product is CASRPGQGTEAFF.

This chain uses TRBV7-2 with TRBJ1-2; the D is unclear. The CDR3 runs 14 residues. Germline values: CDR1 SGHTA, CDR2 FQGNSA. V shed 0 bases and J shed 2 bases, with 7 bases lying between them. Here the CDR3 reads CASSLAPGNYGYTF. The CDR3 DNA sequence: TGTGCCAGCAGCTTAGCGCCAGGAAACTATGGCTACACCTTC.

This clone is a singleton in its sample. J is TRBJ1-2 and V is TRBV16, with TRBD1 matching over 10 bases. The CDR3 is 17 residues long. Germline assignment: CDR1 KGHSY and CDR2 FQNENV. The trim removed 1 base at V and 4 bases at J, leaving 9 bases unmatched. CDR3 nucleotide sequence: TGTGCCAGCAGCCAATGGACACGGGACAGGGGTCCCTATGGCTACACCTTC. Translation gives CASSQWTRDRGPYGYTF.

V is TRBV2 and J is TRBJ1-2; 8 bases agree with TRBD1. This CDR3 has 13 residues. The junction had 3 bases not matched to a gene; V was cut back by 2 bases and J by 7 bases. Per germline, CDR1 SNHLY and CDR2 FYNNEI. This CDR3 is CASSEKQGAGYTF. As DNA, the CDR3 is TGTGCCAGCAGTGAAAAGCAGGGGGCTGGCTACACCTTC.

This clone has just a few counts. The V gene is TRBV4-2, the J gene TRBJ2-2; 7 positions agree with TRBD1. V trimming: 1 base; J trimming: 4 bases; junction bases outside the gene matches: 9. This CDR3 has 17 amino acids. The germline CDR1 and CDR2 sequences are LGHNA and YNFKEQ. CDR3 residues: CASSQVSGGAVTGELFF. The CDR3 bases are TGTGCCAGCAGCCAAGTGTCAGGGGGAGCGGTCACCGGGGAGCTGTTTTTT.

This sequence joins TRBV27 and TRBJ2-1, with 9 bases matching TRBD2. The CDR3 is made up of 16 amino acids. After removal of 3 bases from V and 2 bases from J, the junction contained 5 bases not matched to a gene. Germline CDR1 and CDR2: MNHEY and SMNVEV (reference sequence). The CDR3 reads CASSFLAGLAYNEQFF. In DNA, the CDR3 is TGTGCCAGCAGTTTTCTAGCGGGATTGGCCTACAATGAGCAGTTCTTC.